This paragraph reports one T cell receptor (beta chain). This record belongs to a study of cytomegalovirus exposure and HLA in healthy donors. Clones were read by immunoSEQ multiplex PCR, and TCRdb kept only the in-frame ones, dropping some. The sample carries some 160,000 clones, roughly 90% recorded once. This CDR3 spans 15 amino acids. V lost 5 bases, J lost 3 bases, and 16 bases lay in between. Germline loops: CDR1 MGHRA, CDR2 YSYEKL. The receptor comes from a young man in good health and CMV-seronegative. J is TRBJ1-1 and V is TRBV4-1, with D hard to call. The specimen sequenced was PBMCs. This chain's CDR3 is CASSTQDGGYTEAFF. The CDR3, as DNA: TGCGCCAGCAGCACCCAAGACGGAGGGTACACTGAAGCTTTCTTT.